The entry below gives a single TCR beta chain sequence along with its context. Germline V CDR1 and CDR2: SQVTM, ANQGSEA. With V trimmed by 1 base and J by 7 bases, 12 bases remained unmatched. This CDR3 is 17 amino acids long. The authors built TCR beta libraries using iRepertoire HTBI primers and Arm-PCR of CDR3 regions. Using its own MiXCR run on the multiplex PCR reads, TCRdb lists one record per CDR3 protein. Here the sample spans 700,000 or so distinct CDR3 sequences, around 30% being singletons. These data originate in a study of regulatory T cells in long-lasting Graves disease. As for time point: persistent/refractory GD, antithyroid drugs over 5 years with positive TRAb. From RNA extracted from PBMCs, the TCR library was made.

The chain carries TRBV29-1 and TRBJ1-4; 10 bases fit TRBD1. This clonotype originated in a female donor with Graves disease. The material was peripheral blood mononuclear cells (PBMCs), obtained when the disease was refractory, from a patient treated with antithyroid drugs. The CDR3 DNA is TGCAGCGTTGAAGCCCGGGACAGGGGAAATGGTATTGAAAAACTGTTTTTT. Translating gives CSVEARDRGNGIEKLFF.